This T cell receptor (beta chain) was recorded in a study of T cells in Graves' hyperthyroidism and ophthalmopathy. Amplification of TCR beta CDR3 regions used RNA as the template. Using the HTBI primer set, a first-round RT-PCR was run on the TCR CDR3. TCRdb passed the multiplex PCR reads through MiXCR, listing each CDR3 protein once. The sample has about 400,000 distinct CDR3 sequences, 15% seen once. This CDR3 region has 14 residues. Germline V gene data show CDR1 as SGHNT and CDR2 as YENEEA. The V end lost 4 bases, the J end lost 6 bases, and 12 bases lay between the germline ends. The rearrangement uses TRBV11-3 and TRBJ2-2; a possible D gene is TRBD2 (6 bases). Material for sequencing was blood. This clonotype was sampled from a woman in her twenties or thirties with Graves' hyperthyroidism. The DNA for the CDR3 is TGTGCCAGCAGCTCCGGACTAACCCCCGGGGAGCTGTTTTTT. Amino acid sequence: CASSSGLTPGELFF.